In this sample, the clone carrying this TCR beta chain turned up a few times. These data come from a study of blood T cell repertoires in COVID-19. The overall study: PBMCs, B-cell-depleted T cells, or T cells were the source of the cDNA or gDNA that made up the material.

In the original workflow: Quantification of nucleated cells was approximated via reference gene primer amplification. The protocol was immunoSEQ multiplex PCR, while the TCRdb copy is restricted to in-frame clones and leaves out a portion. V and J calls and clone size come straight from that table; D and trimming were deduced from the DNA. This sample yields 250,000 to 300,000 clones, of which about nine tenths are seen a single time; 2.9% belongs to the top ten. This CDR3 is built from 16 residues. The V end was cut by 2 bases, the J end by 1 base, with 14 bases between. Germline V CDR1 and CDR2: MNHEY, SVGEGT. In assigning cohorts, the study relied on participant-reported clinical history. In the 2 weeks before study entry, exposed participants met a COVID-19 case, which was PCR-confirmed or clinician-diagnosed.

Sequenced material: PBMCs or T cells enriched from blood (not recorded which). This chain connects TRBV6-2 or TRBV6-3 to TRBJ1-1; weak D call: TRBD1 (6 bases). The clonotype originates from a woman aged 50 to 60 who had been exposed to COVID-19. For the CDR3, the DNA is TGTGCCAGCAGTTACCTGGCAGGGGTCAAGAACACTGAAGCTTTCTTT. Residues: CASSYLAGVKNTEAFF.